This T cell receptor beta chain originates from a study of cytomegalovirus exposure and HLA in healthy donors. Findings of the study overall: Among TCR sequences, most were rare, though some public TCRs appeared in many donors.

Primers included in the PCR were 60 Vbeta and 13 Jbeta primers. Only in-frame clones appear in the TCRdb table, and some are missing; sequencing was by immunoSEQ multiplex PCR. This sample's table reports about 150,000 clones. Germline trimming cut 4 bases from V and 1 base from J; bases unmatched to any gene: 8. Germline CDR1 LNHDA, CDR2 SQIVND (reference sequence). The CDR3 length is 16 residues. Remarks on this clone: Its antigen is not identified.

The rearrangement links TRBV19 to TRBJ1-1, with 8 bases lining up with TRBD1. This clonotype was sampled from a woman aged 45 to 65 in good health and CMV-seronegative. Sample: PBMCs. CDR3 in DNA: TGTGCCAGTAGTAATCCCAGGGGGCCGAGGAACACTGAAGCTTTCTTT. The encoded protein is CASSNPRGPRNTEAFF.